This T cell receptor beta chain was sequenced in a study of blood T cells in healthy people across ages. Study overall: Researchers report that template switching captured about one barcoded beta molecule per two T cells. Study-wide points: Higher diversity, along with more naive CD4+ cells, distinguished long-lived donors from aged donors. In older individuals, TCR beta diversity per million T cells was lower, falling roughly linearly with age.

The second PCR ran about 6 to 11 cycles with a sample-barcoded 5' primer and J-beta primers. TCRdb passed the 5' RACE reads through MiXCR, listing each CDR3 protein once. The table lists around 800,000 distinct CDR3 sequences, more than 35% of them singletons. As to this clonotype: Its cognate antigen is unknown.

Deletions cut 3 bases from V and 5 bases from J, with 13 bases between. Germline V gene data show CDR1 as ENHRY and CDR2 as SYGVKD. This CDR3 contains 14 residues. The rearrangement joins TRBV10-3 to TRBJ1-1; tentative D call: TRBD1 (6 bases). Sequencing used blood. The clonotype was recovered from an elderly man in good health. The CDR3 bases are TGTGCCATCAGTGAACGGGGGGGGCCGACTGAAGCTTTCTTT. This translates into CAISERGGPTEAFF.